This T cell receptor beta chain was captured in a study of blood T cell repertoires in COVID-19. In germline, CDR1 is SEHNR, CDR2 FQNEAQ (reference sequence). The CDR3 loop spans 16 amino acids. V lost 1 base, J lost 0 bases, and 10 bases lay in between. TCRdb keeps only in-frame clones here, not all; method: immunoSEQ multiplex PCR. The table has some 50,000 clones, 80% to 90% seen once. Sequenced input: peripheral blood. The chain joins TRBV7-9 to TRBJ1-5; perhaps TRBD1 as D (5 bases). The TCR sequence derives from a man aged 50 to 60 with active COVID-19. CDR3 sequence: CASSLGQLDSNQPQHF. The DNA of the CDR3 is TGTGCCAGCAGCTTAGGACAGCTAGATAGCAATCAGCCCCAGCATTTT.